The rows below give T cell receptor beta chains drawn from one sample of a study of shared clonotypes between healthy human individuals. This table comes from immunoSEQ multiplex PCR, and its TCRdb copy is limited to in-frame clones, with some not included. Among nearly 2 million clones, about 94% were seen once, and the ten largest hold 1.2%. Source material: naive CD8+ T cells sorted from blood. The source is a young man in good health. Each CDR3 is given with its conserved first and last residue. The D gene is left open where the match is weak. Clone size appears in some rows only: once, few, many, or a class for an expanded clone.

V: TRBV13; D: -; size: -; J: TRBJ2-2; DNA: TGTGCCAGCAGCCCGCTTATGGGGGAGCTGTTTTTT; CDR3: CASSPLMGELFF
V: TRBV6-5; D: TRBD2; size: -; J: TRBJ2-7; DNA: TGTGCCAGCAGTTACCGGGGGGACCCCTACGAGCAGTACTTC; CDR3: CASSYRGDPYEQYF
V: TRBV4-1; D: TRBD2; size: -; J: TRBJ2-7; DNA: TGCGCCAGCAGCCAGATACTAGCGGGGCGTTCCTACGAGCAGTACTTC; CDR3: CASSQILAGRSYEQYF
V: TRBV5-8; D: -; size: -; J: TRBJ1-5; DNA: TGTGCCAGCAGCTTCATACCGGGGATAAGCAATCAGCCCCAGCATTTT; CDR3: CASSFIPGISNQPQHF
V: TRBV7-6; D: -; size: -; J: TRBJ2-1; DNA: TGTGCCAGCAGCTTAGCGGCGTCACAGGGTATTGAGCAGTTCTTC; CDR3: CASSLAASQGIEQFF
V: TRBV27; D: -; size: -; J: TRBJ2-7; DNA: TGTGCCAGCAGTCGGGAAGTTTCCTACGAGCAGTACTTC; CDR3: CASSREVSYEQYF
V: TRBV5-1; D: -; size: -; J: TRBJ2-7; DNA: TGCGCCAGCAGCTTGGAGTGGGGTAGCACCTACGAGCAGTACTTC; CDR3: CASSLEWGSTYEQYF
V: TRBV5-1; D: -; size: -; J: TRBJ1-1; DNA: TGCGCCAGCAGCTTGACCAGGGCGAACACTGAAGCTTTCTTT; CDR3: CASSLTRANTEAFF
V: TRBV5-1; D: TRBD2; size: -; J: TRBJ2-1; DNA: TGCGCCAGCAGCTCGACCCCTAGCGGGGACTACAATGAGCAGTTCTTC; CDR3: CASSSTPSGDYNEQFF
V: TRBV4-3; D: -; size: -; J: TRBJ1-1; DNA: TGCGCCAGCAGCGCCTTGGGCGGGAACACTGAAGCTTTCTTT; CDR3: CASSALGGNTEAFF
V: TRBV19; D: -; size: once; J: TRBJ1-3; DNA: TGTGCCAGTAGTAGTTTGACCTCTGGAAACACCATATATTTT; CDR3: CASSSLTSGNTIYF
V: TRBV19; D: TRBD2; size: -; J: TRBJ2-7; DNA: TGTGCCAGTAGTCCTAGCGGGTACGAGCAGTACTTC; CDR3: CASSPSGYEQYF
V: TRBV21-1; D: -; size: -; J: TRBJ1-2; DNA: TGTGCCAGCAGCAAGGGGACAGGAGGTAACTATGGCTACACCTTC; CDR3: CASSKGTGGNYGYTF
V: TRBV30; D: -; size: -; J: TRBJ2-7; DNA: TGTGCCTGGAGTGTACCAGGGAGGCACGAGCAGTACTTC; CDR3: CAWSVPGRHEQYF
V: TRBV5-1; D: -; size: -; J: TRBJ1-1; DNA: TGCGCCAGCAGTTGGGGTACTGAAGCTTTCTTT; CDR3: CASSWGTEAFF
V: TRBV28; D: -; size: -; J: TRBJ2-1; DNA: TGTGCCAGCAGAGTTTTTGGGGATGAGCAGTTCTTC; CDR3: CASRVFGDEQFF
V: TRBV7-9; D: -; size: -; J: TRBJ2-7; DNA: TGTGCCAGCAGCTTAGGCTCTAGCGACGAGCAGTACTTC; CDR3: CASSLGSSDEQYF
V: TRBV11-3; D: TRBD1; size: once; J: TRBJ1-1; DNA: TGTGCCAGCAGCCTCGACAGGGGGACGAACACTGAAGCTTTCTTT; CDR3: CASSLDRGTNTEAFF
V: TRBV19; D: -; size: -; J: TRBJ2-2; DNA: TGTGCCAGTAGTATAGCGGCAGGGGATGTCGGGGAGCTGTTTTTT; CDR3: CASSIAAGDVGELFF
V: TRBV29-1; D: -; size: -; J: TRBJ1-1; DNA: TGCAGCGTTGGTGAGGTCTTGAACACTGAAGCTTTCTTT; CDR3: CSVGEVLNTEAFF
V: TRBV7-9; D: -; size: -; J: TRBJ2-7; DNA: TGTGCCAGCAGCTTAGTGCAGGGAACGGCCACCGAGCAGTACTTC; CDR3: CASSLVQGTATEQYF
V: TRBV11-2; D: TRBD2; size: -; J: TRBJ2-7; DNA: TGTGCCAGCAGGGGACTAGCGGCCAATCTTACCTACGAGCAGTACTTC; CDR3: CASRGLAANLTYEQYF
V: TRBV27; D: -; size: -; J: TRBJ2-3; DNA: TGTGCCAGCATGTTAGCGGTTACTAGCACAGATACGCAGTATTTT; CDR3: CASMLAVTSTDTQYF
V: TRBV29-1; D: -; size: -; J: TRBJ2-2; DNA: TGCAGCGTTGGGTTGCAGCGCCTCGCGAACACCGGGGAGCTGTTTTTT; CDR3: CSVGLQRLANTGELFF
V: TRBV30; D: -; size: -; J: TRBJ1-2; DNA: TGTGCCTGGAGCCCGACATCCCGCCTTGAGGGCTACACCTTC; CDR3: CAWSPTSRLEGYTF
V: TRBV28; D: -; size: -; J: TRBJ2-7; DNA: TGTGCCAGCAGCCCCCCAATTATGGAGCAGTACTTC; CDR3: CASSPPIMEQYF
V: TRBV5-1; D: -; size: -; J: TRBJ2-5; DNA: TGCGCCAGCAGCTATACCAGGACTGGAGAAGAGACCCAGTACTTC; CDR3: CASSYTRTGEETQYF
V: TRBV7-8; D: TRBD2; size: -; J: TRBJ2-2; DNA: TGTGCCAGCAGCTTAGCGCTAGCGGGGGCCTCACTGAACACCGGGGAGCTGTTTTTT; CDR3: CASSLALAGASLNTGELFF
V: TRBV19; D: -; size: -; J: TRBJ2-7; DNA: TGTGCCAGTAGTATGAGTACTGCCAACTACGAGCAGTACTTC; CDR3: CASSMSTANYEQYF
V: TRBV2; D: -; size: -; J: TRBJ2-7; DNA: TGTGCCAGCAGGGGGGACACCCCCTACGAGCAGTACTTC; CDR3: CASRGDTPYEQYF
V: TRBV29-1; D: -; size: once; J: TRBJ1-1; DNA: TGCAGCATACCTATGATTCCGGGGGGGCACACTGAAGCTTTCTTT; CDR3: CSIPMIPGGHTEAFF
V: TRBV6-1; D: -; size: -; J: TRBJ2-2; DNA: TGTGCCAGCAGGGTAGGGACCGGGGAGCTGTTTTTT; CDR3: CASRVGTGELFF